This entry is about one TCR beta chain. Its antigen is not known. V dropped 4 bases and J dropped 3 bases, with 18 bases sitting between them. The CDR3 runs to 17 residues. Germline CDR1 and CDR2: SEHNR and FQNEAQ (reference sequence). The sample is drawn from a study of CD8 T cells in ankylosing spondylitis. It was by quantitative 5'-RACE with molecular barcodes that TCR beta libraries were made. Each CDR3 protein gets one entry after TCRdb re-called the 5' RACE reads with MiXCR. The sample contains under 950,000 distinct CDR3 sequences, around 17% of which appear only once. Study-level points and caveats: Blood from ankylosing spondylitis patients appeared to carry a characteristic roughly eight-variant TCR beta motif.

This sequence originates from a male donor with ankylosing spondylitis. This chain joins TRBV7-9 and TRBJ2-2, with D perhaps matching TRBD2 (5 bases). The sample consisted of blood, either unsorted or a sorted T cell fraction (not recorded which). The CDR3 bases are TGTGCCAGCAGCTCCCGGGTGCCTAGCCTGTACACCGGGGAGCTGTTTTTT. Amino acids: CASSSRVPSLYTGELFF.